This T cell receptor beta chain was obtained from a study of OX40 agonist ivuxolimab in advanced cancers. About the study as a whole: Ivuxolimab was a fully human IgG2 agonistic monoclonal antibody targeting the costimulatory receptor OX40 (CD134). Intravenous ivuxolimab was administered to patients every 2 weeks at six dose levels: 0.01, 0.1, 0.3, 1.5, 3 and 10 mg/kg. Among the 50 to 55 dose-escalation patients, approximately 20 had hepatocellular carcinoma, approximately 15 melanoma, 9 renal cell carcinoma and 9 head and neck cancer. In the dose-escalation cohort, around 80% of patients were male, and the mean age was 60 years with a range of roughly 20 to 80. Prior anti-PD-1, anti-PD-L1 or anti-CTLA-4 therapy was permitted, and 40% to 50% of dose-escalation patients had received checkpoint inhibitors. Partial responses occurred in three dose-escalation patients: two with cutaneous melanoma and one with hepatocellular carcinoma. Peripheral TCRbeta sequencing was intended to test whether TCR sequence diversity was altered and clonal T-cell expansion was caused by ivuxolimab. The monotherapy dose-escalation portion (N of about 50 patients) of the phase I ivuxolimab trial is reported in the paper.

Including the terminal cysteine and phenylalanine, the CDR3 comprises 13 residues. Kept here is only the CDR3 DNA, which spans 39 bases and is read in frame from base 1. The junction shows trimming of 5 bases on V and 4 bases on J, and the gene matches do not reach 4 bases of it. Looking up the germline V gene yields CDR1 SGHVS and CDR2 FQNEAQ. Patients with autoimmune disease history or receiving systemic immunosuppression were excluded from the trial. Peripheral blood for TCR sequencing was drawn from every dose cohort at baseline, at cycle 4 day 1 and at cycle 7 day 1. Samples came from an open-label, multicenter, first-in-human phase I dose-escalation trial of ivuxolimab. Adults with locally advanced or metastatic melanoma, renal cell carcinoma, hepatocellular carcinoma or head and neck squamous cell carcinoma were enrolled in the trial. Before TCR sequencing, CD4+ T cells and CD8+ T cells from peripheral blood were sorted into separate populations.

Findings and caveats that apply to the study as a whole: At doses from 0.1 to 3.0 mg/kg, clonal expansion was seen in both CD4+ and CD8+ blood T cells between baseline and week 6. After ivuxolimab, more expanded clones were found on average in CD8+ T cells than in CD4+ T cells. Low levels of normalized T-cell clonal expansion were also seen in some patients who did not respond. In the 0.1-3.0 mg/kg groups, partial responders were among the patients with the lowest normalized peripheral clonal expansion, particularly in CD8+ T cells. The antigen specificity of the peripheral T cells that underwent clonal expansion was not determined.

About this clone itself: It has no known antigen specificity. Per-nucleotide qualities are absent, and no much larger clonotype sits a single base away.

To sequence the TCRbeta CDR3 region, genomic DNA was isolated from the sorted cells. The immunoSEQ Assay was used to sequence the TCRbeta CDR3 regions. Sourced from immuneACCESS, this table was stored by TCRdb with only in-frame sequences that have V and J called. A share of the clones is absent; for the studies checked, an unresolved V gene accounts for under half, and the remainder has no known explanation. This sample gives 42,000 or so clones in total; about 87% of them show up just once. The ten largest clonotypes hold about a third of the sample. Source: CD4+ or CD8+ T cells sorted from blood, taken in a trial of the OX40 agonist ivuxolimab. The sequence came from an adult with an advanced solid tumor such as melanoma, head and neck, liver or kidney cancer. The rearranged chain carries TRBV7-8 and TRBJ2-7, and 8 junction bases match TRBD1. The DNA sequence is TGTGCCAGCAGCCTGACAGGGGCGTACGAGCAGTACTTC. It codes for CASSLTGAYEQYF.